This T cell receptor beta chain emerged from a study of T cell responses to AZD1222 COVID-19 vaccine. General study findings and limits: Possibly, clonal diversity was underestimated; donors were largely white British and included more females. It was only a handful of AZD1222 recipients who were seropositive at baseline.

The CDR3 is 15 amino acids. Germline V gives CDR1 SGHTS, CDR2 YDEGEE. V was trimmed by 3 bases and J by 1 base, leaving 13 bases between them. A word on this clone: Its target is unknown.

Measured with immunoSEQ multiplex PCR; TCRdb has only the in-frame clones, and not every one. The table shows about 94,000 clones, with 85% occurring only once. This TCR derives from an adult who received the AZD1222 COVID-19 vaccine. The chain uses TRBV5-8 and TRBJ1-2; TRBD1 might be the D (5 bases). This specimen consisted of peripheral blood, obtained 28 days after the second AZD1222 dose. CDR3 protein: CASSYDSGNNYGYTF. CDR3 nucleotides: TGTGCCAGCAGCTACGATTCAGGGAATAACTATGGCTACACCTTC.